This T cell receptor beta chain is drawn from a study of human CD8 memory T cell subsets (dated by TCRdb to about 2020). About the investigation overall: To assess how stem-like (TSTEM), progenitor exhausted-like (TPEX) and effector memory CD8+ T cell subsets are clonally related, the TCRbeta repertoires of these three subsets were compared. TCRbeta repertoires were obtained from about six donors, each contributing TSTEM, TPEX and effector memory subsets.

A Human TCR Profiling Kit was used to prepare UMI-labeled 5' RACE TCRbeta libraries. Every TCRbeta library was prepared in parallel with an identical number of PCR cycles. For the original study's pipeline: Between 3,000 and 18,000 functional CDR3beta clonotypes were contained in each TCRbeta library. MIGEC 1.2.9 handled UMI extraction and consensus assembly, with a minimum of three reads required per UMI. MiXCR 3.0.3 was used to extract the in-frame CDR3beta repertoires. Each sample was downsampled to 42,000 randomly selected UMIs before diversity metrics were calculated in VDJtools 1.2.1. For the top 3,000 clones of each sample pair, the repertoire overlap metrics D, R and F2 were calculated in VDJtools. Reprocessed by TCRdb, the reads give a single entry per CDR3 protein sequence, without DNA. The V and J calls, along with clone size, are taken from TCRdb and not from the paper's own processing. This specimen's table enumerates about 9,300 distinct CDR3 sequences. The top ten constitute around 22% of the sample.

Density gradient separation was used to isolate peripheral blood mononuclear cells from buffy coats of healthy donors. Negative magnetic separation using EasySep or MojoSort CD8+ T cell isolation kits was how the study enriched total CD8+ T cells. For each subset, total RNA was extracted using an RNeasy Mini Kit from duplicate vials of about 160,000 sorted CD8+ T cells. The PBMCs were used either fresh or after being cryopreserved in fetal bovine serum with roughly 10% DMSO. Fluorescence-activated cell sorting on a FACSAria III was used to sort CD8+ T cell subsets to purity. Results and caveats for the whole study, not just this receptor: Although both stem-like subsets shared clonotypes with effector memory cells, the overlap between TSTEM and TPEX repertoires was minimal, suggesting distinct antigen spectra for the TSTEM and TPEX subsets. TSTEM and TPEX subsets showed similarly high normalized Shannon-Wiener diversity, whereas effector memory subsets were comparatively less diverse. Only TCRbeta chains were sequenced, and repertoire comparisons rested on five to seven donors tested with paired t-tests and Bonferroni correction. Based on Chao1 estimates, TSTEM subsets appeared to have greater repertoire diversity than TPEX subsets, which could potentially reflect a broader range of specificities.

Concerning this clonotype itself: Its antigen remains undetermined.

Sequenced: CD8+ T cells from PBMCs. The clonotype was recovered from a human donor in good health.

The CDR3 protein: CASSESGGAPHEQFF. The chain uses TRBV6-4 and TRBJ2-1; TCRdb gives TRBD2 as the D gene, but with no DNA this cannot be confirmed. According to the germline V gene, CDR1 reads MRHNA and CDR2 reads SNTAGT. The CDR3 contains 15 residues, cysteine and phenylalanine counted. The entry carries no DNA sequence.